This T cell receptor (beta chain) was observed in a study of cytomegalovirus exposure and HLA in healthy donors. Findings and caveats of the study: The majority of CMV-associated TCR beta chains were reported as apparently HLA-restricted in a later analysis. Reportedly, diagnosis of cytomegalovirus status by the classifier showed high specificity and sensitivity. The study designated 150 or so TCR beta chains cytomegalovirus-associated.

The PCR used 60 Vbeta and 13 Jbeta primers. Here immunoSEQ multiplex PCR was the method, and the copy in TCRdb shows in-frame clones only, minus some. The repertoire includes approximately 91,000 clones, around 70% of them detected once, and 1.2% sits in the top ten. In its sample, this clone was seen a few times. Its target is not known. J gave up 9 bases and V 4 bases, and 10 bases lay outside the gene matches. The germline V gene encodes CDR1 SGHNT and CDR2 YYREEE (reference sequence). This CDR3 spans 15 amino acids. The sequenced sample was PBMCs. The chain joins TRBV5-4 to TRBJ2-1; 10 bases fit TRBD2. The receptor's source is a female donor in good health and CMV-seronegative. The CDR3 is CASSPIYLAGVEQFF. The CDR3 DNA sequence: TGTGCCAGCAGCCCAATCTACCTAGCGGGAGTTGAGCAGTTCTTC.